The entry that follows covers one T cell receptor beta chain sequence. Its antigen is not known. This entry belongs to a study of T cell responses to AZD1222 COVID-19 vaccine. Overall study findings and caveats: Along spike, vaccine-associated CD4 TCRs were found throughout, with dominance at 160-218 and 743-854. Repertoires were sampled only after the peak T cell response. Among the donors, most were white British and more were female, and clonal diversity was possibly underestimated. With two AZD1222 doses given, Spike-specific TCR breadth and depth both rose.

The CDR3 consists of 14 residues. V lost 3 bases and J lost 2, with 11 bases in between. CDR1 is MNHEY, CDR2 SMNVEV, per germline (reference sequence). The protocol was immunoSEQ multiplex PCR, while the TCRdb copy is restricted to in-frame clones and leaves out a portion. The sample shows approximately 190,000 clones, around 86% of them seen only once. This chain joins TRBV27 and TRBJ2-7; D possibly corresponds to TRBD1 (6 bases). The sequence derives from an adult in good health. The source material was peripheral blood, sampled on day 0 of MenACWY control vaccination. The CDR3, as DNA: TGTGCCAGCAGTTTTGGGCAGGGGACCTACGAGCAGTACTTC. Translated, it gives CASSFGQGTYEQYF.